This TCR beta chain stems from a study of cytomegalovirus exposure and HLA in healthy donors. Findings and caveats of the study: Cytomegalovirus association was listed for about 150 TCR beta chains. Usually a TCR sequence was rare, but some public TCRs were found in many donors.

In regard to this clone: Its antigen remains unidentified.

Germline-derived CDR1 and CDR2 are SGHTA and FQGNSA. The V gene end was trimmed by 5 bases and the J gene end by 4 bases; junction bases not matched to a gene: 8. This CDR3 has 16 residues. 60 Vbeta and 13 Jbeta primers were used in PCR. Some clones are missing from TCRdb's copy, which holds only in-frame ones; the method was immunoSEQ multiplex PCR. The table has about 83,000 clones, around 79% seen once. This TCR came from a man younger than 35 in good health and CMV-seropositive. Sequenced input: PBMCs. The chain links TRBV7-2 to TRBJ2-1, with TRBD2 matching over 10 bases. CDR3 sequence: CASSAPGTSDYNEQFF. DNA for the CDR3: TGTGCCAGCAGCGCTCCCGGGACTAGCGATTACAATGAGCAGTTCTTC.